Listed below are T cell receptor beta chains from one sample, sequenced in a study of cytomegalovirus exposure and HLA in healthy donors. Sequenced by immunoSEQ multiplex PCR; TCRdb stores in-frame clones only, minus some. This table holds around 150,000 clones, about 80% found once. The sample comprised PBMCs. Receptor source: a female donor in good health and CMV-seronegative. Both conserved end residues are part of each CDR3. D genes are given only for firm matches. Only some rows state a clone size, as once, few, many or a class for expanded clones.

TRBV9,TRBJ1-2,NA,NA,CASSASRRGNYGYTF,TGTGCCAGCAGTGCCAGCAGAAGGGGGAACTATGGCTACACCTTC
TRBV7-9,TRBJ2-7,NA,TRBD1,CASSLGGDRGKEQYF,TGTGCCAGCAGCTTAGGAGGGGACAGGGGAAAAGAGCAGTACTTC
TRBV30,TRBJ1-1,NA,TRBD1,CAWSALGNRGAFF,TGTGCCTGGAGCGCGTTGGGGAACAGGGGAGCTTTCTTT
TRBV7-6,TRBJ2-3,NA,NA,CASSLVLAEPSTDTQYF,TGTGCCAGCAGCTTAGTTTTGGCGGAACCTAGCACAGATACGCAGTATTTT
TRBV7-2,TRBJ2-5,NA,TRBD2,CASSLNFRGGGETQYF,TGTGCCAGCAGCTTAAATTTCCGGGGGGGCGGAGAGACCCAGTACTTC
TRBV5-1,TRBJ2-3,NA,TRBD1,CASSRQGRETDTQYF,TGCGCCAGCAGCCGACAGGGTCGAGAAACAGATACGCAGTATTTT
TRBV28,TRBJ2-7,NA,TRBD1,CASGKKGTGLYEQYF,TGTGCCAGCGGCAAAAAGGGGACAGGGCTCTACGAGCAGTACTTC
TRBV9,TRBJ2-7,NA,NA,CASRRSEYSYEQYF,TGTGCCAGCAGGCGCAGCGAGTACTCCTACGAGCAGTACTTC
TRBV11-3,TRBJ2-1,NA,TRBD2,CASSLDRGLAGAEEQFF,TGTGCCAGCAGCTTAGATCGGGGACTAGCGGGAGCAGAGGAGCAGTTCTTC
TRBV19,TRBJ2-7,NA,TRBD1,CASGGTGVYEQYF,TGTGCCAGTGGCGGGACAGGGGTCTACGAGCAGTACTTC
TRBV5-6,TRBJ2-7,NA,TRBD1,CVSSLQGAALYEQYF,TGTGTCAGCAGCTTGCAGGGGGCGGCACTGTACGAGCAGTACTTC
TRBV30,TRBJ2-1,NA,TRBD2,CAWSRTSGRSNEQFF,TGTGCCTGGAGTCGGACTAGCGGGAGATCGAATGAGCAGTTCTTC
TRBV19,TRBJ1-5,NA,NA,CASSILGGNQPQHF,TGTGCCAGTAGTATTTTAGGAGGCAATCAGCCCCAGCATTTT
TRBV7-6,TRBJ2-7,NA,TRBD2,CASSLVSSGRGEQYF,TGTGCCAGCAGCTTAGTTTCTAGCGGGAGGGGAGAGCAGTACTTC
TRBV5-4,TRBJ1-2,NA,NA,CASSRDRNNYGYTF,TGTGCCAGCAGCCGCGACAGAAATAACTATGGCTACACCTTC
TRBV7-2,TRBJ2-5,NA,TRBD2,CASSLFSGGWGTQYF,TGTGCCAGCAGCTTATTCAGCGGGGGGTGGGGGACCCAGTACTTC
TRBV2,TRBJ2-7,NA,NA,CASKEGTGTLTYEQYF,TGTGCCAGCAAGGAGGGTACGGGAACTTTAACCTACGAGCAGTACTTC
TRBV13,TRBJ2-3,NA,NA,CASSSFVRDEDTQYF,TGTGCCAGCAGCTCATTCGTGAGGGATGAAGATACGCAGTATTTT
TRBV19,TRBJ2-2,NA,TRBD2,CASKSGVTNTGELFF,TGTGCCAGTAAGAGCGGGGTCACGAACACCGGGGAGCTGTTTTTT
TRBV12-2,TRBJ1-5,NA,NA,CASRLAEGRQNQPQHF,TGTGCAAGTCGCTTAGCGGAGGGGCGCCAAAATCAGCCCCAGCATTTT
TRBV30,TRBJ1-1,NA,NA,CAWSVLTGAEAFF,TGTGCCTGGAGTGTTCTCACGGGAGCTGAAGCTTTCTTT
TRBV6-5,TRBJ1-1,NA,NA,CASSLGGPNTEAFF,TGTGCCAGCAGTTTGGGGGGGCCGAACACTGAAGCTTTCTTT
TRBV7-3,TRBJ2-1,NA,TRBD2,CASSLEGLGLWNEQFF,TGTGCCAGCAGCCTTGAGGGACTAGGGCTTTGGAATGAGCAGTTCTTC
TRBV5-6,TRBJ2-6,NA,NA,CASSSLKGWYSGANVLTF,TGTGCCAGCAGCTCCTTGAAGGGGTGGTATTCTGGGGCCAACGTCCTGACTTTC
TRBV10-3,TRBJ1-2,NA,TRBD1,CAISQGADGYTF,TGTGCCATCAGTCAGGGGGCGGATGGCTACACCTTC
TRBV5-1,TRBJ1-1,NA,NA,CASSLAQYTEAFF,TGCGCCAGCAGCTTGGCGCAGTACACTGAAGCTTTCTTT
TRBV10-3,TRBJ2-7,NA,NA,CAISAQELEQYF,TGTGCCATCAGTGCCCAGGAACTCGAGCAGTACTTC
TRBV6-1,TRBJ2-7,NA,TRBD2,CASSAGLAASYEQYF,TGTGCCAGCAGTGCGGGACTAGCTGCATCCTACGAGCAGTACTTC
TRBV5-1,TRBJ2-3,few,TRBD2,CASSLWGGGGRAGTDTQYF,TGCGCCAGCAGCTTGTGGGGCGGAGGCGGGAGGGCCGGGACAGATACGCAGTATTTT
TRBV6-5,TRBJ2-1,NA,NA,CASRGLSSYNEQFF,TGTGCCAGCCGCGGTCTCAGCTCCTACAATGAGCAGTTCTTC